These 15 T cell receptor beta chains share one sample of origin, sequenced in a study of response to subunit inactivated influenza vaccine. One entry per CDR3 protein, called by TCRdb with MiXCR from the RT-PCR reads. The data show approximately 170,000 distinct CDR3 sequences, approximately 15% seen once. Sequences were derived from CD8+ T cells sorted from PBMCs, sampled 4 to 6 days after vaccination. All receptors come from a man aged 45-65 years who received an inactivated influenza vaccine.

The genes are TRBV7-9 and TRBJ2-7, with D unclear. Between the trimmed V and J ends, which lost 3 bases and 0 bases, there was a span of 6 bases. The germline V gene encodes CDR1 SEHNR and CDR2 FQNEAQ (reference sequence). The length of the CDR3 is 13 residues. The DNA of the CDR3 is TGTGCCAGCAGCTTCCCCCGCTCCTACGAGCAGTACTTC. Protein: CASSFPRSYEQYF. Full variable domain (outside the CDR3, taken from reference TRBV7-9 and TRBJ2-7): DTGVSQNPRHKITKRGQNVTFRCDPISEHNRLYWYRQTLGQGPEFLTYFQNEAQLEKSRLLSDRFSAERPKGSFSTLEIQRTEQGDSAMYLCASSFPRSYEQYFGPGTRLTVT.

This clonotype showed up many times. The V call is TRBV12-3 or TRBV12-4, the J call TRBJ2-7, with TRBD1 as a possible D gene (5 bases). The germline V and J ends were trimmed by 1 base and 6 bases, with 13 bases remaining between them. This CDR3 comprises 14 residues. The CDR3 sequence is CASSLGVWGLEQYF. In nucleotides, the CDR3 is TGTGCCAGCAGTTTAGGGGTCTGGGGCCTCGAGCAGTACTTC.

The rearrangement links TRBV11-2 to TRBJ2-7; D is perhaps TRBD1 (6 bases). The V gene lost 5 bases and the J gene lost 3 bases, with 11 bases spanning the gap. The germline V gene encodes CDR1 SGHAT and CDR2 FQNNGV. This CDR3 has 13 amino acids. Here the CDR3 DNA reads TGTGCCAGCAGCCAAAACAGGGTCTACGAGCAGTACTTC. Protein product: CASSQNRVYEQYF.

Only a few counts were recorded for this clonotype. The chain couples TRBV12-3 or TRBV12-4 to TRBJ2-3; 8 positions agree with TRBD1. V dropped 3 bases and J dropped 5; count of bases not matched to a gene: 7. The length of the CDR3 is 15 residues. The DNA of the CDR3 is TGTGCCAGCAGTTTCACAGGGGGGCGAAGAGATACGCAGTATTTT. It yields the protein CASSFTGGRRDTQYF.

The chain links TRBV20-1 to TRBJ2-7; 7 bases line up with TRBD2. This CDR3 comprises 15 residues. V was pared by 8 bases and J by 4 bases, with 17 bases of the junction left unmatched. The germline gives CDR1 DFQATT, CDR2 SNEGSKA (reference sequence). In DNA form, the CDR3 reads TGCAGTCCTCTTACGCCGGGACTCGGGGGGTACGAGCAGTACTTC. It yields the protein CSPLTPGLGGYEQYF.

In this sample, this clonotype turned up a few times. The chain recombines TRBV29-1 with TRBJ1-1, with D tentatively TRBD1 (6 bases). Germline CDR1 reads SQVTM; CDR2 reads ANQGSEA. This CDR3 spans 12 amino acids. Trimming shortened V by 6 bases and J by 5 bases, and 13 bases separated the two germline ends. CDR3 loop: CSVQTGGTEAFF. DNA of the CDR3: TGCAGCGTCCAGACAGGCGGTACTGAAGCTTTCTTT.

The J gene is TRBJ2-5, the V gene TRBV5-1; D not certain. The ends were cut back, 4 bases at V and 2 bases at J, with 12 bases in the middle. The V gene's germline CDR1 is SGHRS and CDR2 YFSETQ. The CDR3 extends over 14 amino acids. CDR3 residues: CASSLAVLQETQYF. The CDR3 DNA reads as TGCGCCAGCAGCCTGGCAGTCCTACAAGAGACCCAGTACTTC.

This clonotype has more than one count but fewer than ten. The chain carries TRBV7-9 and TRBJ2-3; TRBD2 matches at 11 bases. The CDR3 sequence is 15 residues long. The ends lost 1 base at V and 5 bases at J; junction bases unmatched: 2. Per germline, CDR1 SEHNR and CDR2 FQNEAQ (reference sequence). The CDR3 spells CASSLGLAGIDTQYF. As DNA, the CDR3 is TGTGCCAGCAGCTTAGGACTAGCGGGGATAGATACGCAGTATTTT. Together with reference TRBV7-9 and TRBJ2-3, the CDR3 gives the full variable domain: DTGVSQNPRHKITKRGQNVTFRCDPISEHNRLYWYRQTLGQGPEFLTYFQNEAQLEKSRLLSDRFSAERPKGSFSTLEIQRTEQGDSAMYLCASSLGLAGIDTQYFGPGTRLTVL.

This sequence joins TRBV7-6 and TRBJ2-1, with 7 bases identical to TRBD2. The germline CDR1 and CDR2 sequences are SGHVS and FNYEAQ. Trimming took 4 bases from V and 7 from J; bases not matched to a gene: 10. The length of the CDR3 is 15 residues. CDR3 nucleotides: TGTGCCAGCAGCTCCCTAGCGGAAGGGAAGAATGAGCAGTTCTTC. It codes for CASSSLAEGKNEQFF.

This clonotype was picked up a small number of times. The rearrangement uses TRBV5-6 and TRBJ2-5; a weak D match, TRBD2 (6 bases). V was clipped by 6 bases and J by 7 bases, with 19 bases between them. The CDR3 has 14 amino acids. The germline CDR1 and CDR2 sequences are SGHDT and YYEEEE. In DNA form, the CDR3 reads TGTGCCAGCACCTTTGGCGGGGCTTCAAGGACCCAGTACTTC. Protein product: CASTFGGASRTQYF.

This clonotype was seen a handful of times. This sequence joins TRBV4-2 and TRBJ1-1; possible D gene TRBD1, 6 bases. The germline CDR1 and CDR2 sequences are LGHNA and YNFKEQ. The CDR3 runs 16 residues. V shed 1 base and J shed 4 bases, with 16 bases lying between them. The CDR3 sequence is CASSQASWGLGTEAFF. The CDR3, as DNA: TGTGCCAGCAGCCAAGCTTCTTGGGGGCTCGGCACTGAAGCTTTCTTT.

This clonotype was detected a few times. This chain joins TRBV4-1 and TRBJ2-7; a weak D match, TRBD1 (6 bases). This CDR3 is 16 amino acids long. The germline CDR1 and CDR2 sequences are MGHRA and YSYEKL. The V gene lost 3 bases and the J gene lost 1 base, with 16 bases spanning the gap. CDR3 coding DNA: TGCGCCAGCAGCCACTCCAGGGAGAGGGGGTCCTACGAGCAGTACTTC. As protein: CASSHSRERGSYEQYF.

In this sample, this clonotype turned up once. The chain is built from TRBV28 and TRBJ1-6; 7 bases are a match to TRBD1. Trimming removed 4 bases from V and 11 bases from J; junction bases left unmatched: 5. The CDR3 has 13 residues. The germline gives CDR1 MDHEN, CDR2 SYDVKM. CDR3 bases: TGTGCCAGCAGTTCTAGACAGGGTCCACCCCTCCACTTT. Protein: CASSSRQGPPLHF.

Ten or more counts support this clonotype. Mismatch with germline at one junction end may stem from a read error. This chain joins TRBV20-1 and TRBJ2-1; D may be TRBD2 (6 bases). This CDR3 region has 8 residues. Germline-derived CDR1 and CDR2 are DFQATT and SNEGSKA (reference sequence). The CDR3 nucleotides are TGCAGTGCTGGGGACTTGCGCTTC. It codes for CSAGDLRF.

This clonotype was recorded a few times. This sequence joins TRBV19 and TRBJ2-5, with a weak D call TRBD2 (5 bases). Germline loops: CDR1 LNHDA, CDR2 SQIVND (reference sequence). V shed 1 base and J shed 2 bases, with 11 bases lying between them. The CDR3 consists of 15 residues. Here the CDR3 reads CASSIVASRQETQYF. The DNA for the CDR3 is TGTGCCAGTAGTATAGTTGCTAGCCGACAAGAGACCCAGTACTTC.